This T cell receptor beta chain was recorded in a study of T cell responses to AZD1222 COVID-19 vaccine. Clones were read by immunoSEQ multiplex PCR, and TCRdb kept only the in-frame ones, dropping some. Of roughly 110,000 clones listed, about 83% are singletons. The germline V and J ends were trimmed by 0 bases and 5 bases, with 11 bases remaining between them. In germline, CDR1 is KGHDR, CDR2 SFDVKD. The CDR3 runs to 15 residues. V usage is TRBV24-1 and J usage is TRBJ2-3; D is possibly TRBD1 (5 bases). The clonotype comes from an adult in good health. The sequencing here drew on peripheral blood, taken on day 0 of AZD1222 vaccination. CDR3: CATSDLQTGQDTQYF. CDR3 coding DNA: TGTGCCACCAGTGATTTGCAAACAGGACAAGATACGCAGTATTTT.